Given below is one T cell receptor beta chain in context. Its antigen is currently unknown. The data derive from a study of CXCR3-negative and CXCR3-positive naive CD8 T cells. Background on the study: Sequencing brought in 130 million to 150 million TRB reads altogether, and each library got about 1.5 +/- 0.3 million.

Germline CDR1 SEHNR, CDR2 FQNEAQ (reference sequence). The CDR3 consists of 16 residues. Each TRB cDNA library was prepared by 5' RACE (with UMI labels). After re-calling the 5' RACE reads, TCRdb lists one entry per CDR3 protein, DNA absent. Found here are roughly 140,000 distinct CDR3 sequences; the top ten clones hold over 0.25%. The study, taken as a whole, reports: Post-cryopreservation CXCR3 expression was partly diminished, and the bulk of assays employed fresh PBMCs. CXCR3-positive naive cells carried more hydrophobic TRB CDR3s than CXCR3-negative ones. Naive CXCR3-positive and CXCR3-negative cells shared TRBV-TRBJ usage; memory cells diverged. Much lower diversity was found in memory CD8+ cells, while both naive subsets had comparably high diversity.

The genes are TRBV7-9 and TRBJ2-6. Sequenced material: naive CXCR3+ CD8+ T cells from blood. Subset noted: CD45RO-CCR7+CD27+CD95- naive CD8+ T cells expressing CXCR3 (TNR3+). The clonotype comes from a human donor in good health. Some clones in this sample may be carry-over from other donors' samples. Here the CDR3 reads CASSLADVAGANVLTF.